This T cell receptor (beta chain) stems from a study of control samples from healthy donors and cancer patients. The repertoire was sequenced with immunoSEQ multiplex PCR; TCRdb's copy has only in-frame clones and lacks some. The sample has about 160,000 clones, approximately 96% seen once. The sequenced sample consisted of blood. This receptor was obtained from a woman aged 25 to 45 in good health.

The CDR3 sequence: CASSTIDRGTEAFF. Here the CDR3 DNA reads TGTGCCAGCAGTACCATTGACAGGGGGACTGAAGCTTTCTTT. The chain employs TRBV6-5 and TRBJ1-1, with TRBD1 matching over 9 bases. V shed 5 bases, J shed 5 bases, and the junction held 6 bases outside the gene matches. The germline V gene has CDR1 MNHEY and CDR2 SVGAGI. CDR3 size: 14 residues.